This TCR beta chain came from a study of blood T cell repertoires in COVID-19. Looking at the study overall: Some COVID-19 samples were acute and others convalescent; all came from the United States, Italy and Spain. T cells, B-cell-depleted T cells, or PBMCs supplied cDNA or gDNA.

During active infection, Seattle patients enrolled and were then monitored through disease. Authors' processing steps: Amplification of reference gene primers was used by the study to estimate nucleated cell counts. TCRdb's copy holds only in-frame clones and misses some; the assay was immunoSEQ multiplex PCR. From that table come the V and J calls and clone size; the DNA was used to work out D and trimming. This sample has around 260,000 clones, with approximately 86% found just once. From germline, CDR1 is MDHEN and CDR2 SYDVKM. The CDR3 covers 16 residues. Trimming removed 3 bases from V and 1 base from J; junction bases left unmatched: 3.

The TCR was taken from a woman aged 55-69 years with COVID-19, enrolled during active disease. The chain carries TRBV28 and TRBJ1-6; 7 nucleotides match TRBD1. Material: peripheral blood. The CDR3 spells CASSLGDRSYNSPLHF. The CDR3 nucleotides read TGTGCCAGCAGTTTGGGGGACAGATCCTATAATTCACCCCTCCACTTT.